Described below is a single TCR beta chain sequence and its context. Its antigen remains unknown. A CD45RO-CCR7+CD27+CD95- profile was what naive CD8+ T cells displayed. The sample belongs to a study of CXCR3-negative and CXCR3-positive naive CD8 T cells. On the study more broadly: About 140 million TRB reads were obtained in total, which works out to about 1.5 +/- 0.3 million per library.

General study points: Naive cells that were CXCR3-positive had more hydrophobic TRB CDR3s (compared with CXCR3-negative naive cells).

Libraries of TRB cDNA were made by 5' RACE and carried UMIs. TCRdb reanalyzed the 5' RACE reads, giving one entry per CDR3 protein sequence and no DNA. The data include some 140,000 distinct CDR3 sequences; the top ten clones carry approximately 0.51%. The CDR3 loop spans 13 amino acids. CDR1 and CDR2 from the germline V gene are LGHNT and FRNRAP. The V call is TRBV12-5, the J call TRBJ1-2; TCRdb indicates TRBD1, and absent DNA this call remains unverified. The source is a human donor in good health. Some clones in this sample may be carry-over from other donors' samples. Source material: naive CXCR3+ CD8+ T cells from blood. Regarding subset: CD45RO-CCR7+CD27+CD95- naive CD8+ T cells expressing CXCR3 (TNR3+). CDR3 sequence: CASGGDSNYGYTF.